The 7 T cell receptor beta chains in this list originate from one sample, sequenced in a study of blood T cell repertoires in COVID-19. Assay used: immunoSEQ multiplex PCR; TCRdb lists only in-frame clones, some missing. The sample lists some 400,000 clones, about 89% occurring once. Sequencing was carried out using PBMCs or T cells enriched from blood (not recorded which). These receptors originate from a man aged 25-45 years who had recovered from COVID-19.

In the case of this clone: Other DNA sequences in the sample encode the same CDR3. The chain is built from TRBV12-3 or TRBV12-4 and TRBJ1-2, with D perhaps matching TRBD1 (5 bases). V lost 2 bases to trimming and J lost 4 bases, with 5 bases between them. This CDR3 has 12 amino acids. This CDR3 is CASSLQGYGYTF. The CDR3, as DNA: TGTGCCAGCAGTTTACAGGGCTATGGCTACACCTTC.

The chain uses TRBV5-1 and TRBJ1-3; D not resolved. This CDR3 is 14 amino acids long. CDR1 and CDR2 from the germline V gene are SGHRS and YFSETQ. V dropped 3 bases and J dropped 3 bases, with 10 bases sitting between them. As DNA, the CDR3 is TGCGCCAGCAGCTGGAGGGATAGTGGAAACACCATATATTTT. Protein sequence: CASSWRDSGNTIYF.

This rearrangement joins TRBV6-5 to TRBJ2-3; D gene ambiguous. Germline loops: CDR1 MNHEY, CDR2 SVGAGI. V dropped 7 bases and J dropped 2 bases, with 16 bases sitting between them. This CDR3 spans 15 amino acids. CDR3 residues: CASTPGQWNTDTQYF. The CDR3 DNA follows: TGTGCCAGCACGCCTGGGCAGTGGAACACAGATACGCAGTATTTT.

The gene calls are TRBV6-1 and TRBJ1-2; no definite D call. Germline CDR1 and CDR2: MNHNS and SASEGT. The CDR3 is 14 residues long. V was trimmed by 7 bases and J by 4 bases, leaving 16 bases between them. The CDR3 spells CASTKPRVGYGYTF. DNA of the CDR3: TGTGCCAGCACCAAACCGAGGGTAGGCTATGGCTACACCTTC.

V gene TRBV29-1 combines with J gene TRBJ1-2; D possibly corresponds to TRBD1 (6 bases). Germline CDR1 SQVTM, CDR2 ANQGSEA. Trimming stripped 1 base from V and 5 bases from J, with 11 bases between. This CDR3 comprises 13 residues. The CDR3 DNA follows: TGCAGCGTTGAAGGTGAAGGGGGATATGGCTACACCTTC. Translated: CSVEGEGGYGYTF.

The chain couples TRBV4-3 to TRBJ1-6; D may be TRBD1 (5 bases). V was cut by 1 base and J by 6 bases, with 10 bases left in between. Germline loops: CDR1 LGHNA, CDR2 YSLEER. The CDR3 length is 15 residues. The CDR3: CASSQGLGGNSPLHF. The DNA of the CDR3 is TGCGCCAGCAGCCAAGGTTTGGGGGGTAATTCACCCCTCCACTTT.

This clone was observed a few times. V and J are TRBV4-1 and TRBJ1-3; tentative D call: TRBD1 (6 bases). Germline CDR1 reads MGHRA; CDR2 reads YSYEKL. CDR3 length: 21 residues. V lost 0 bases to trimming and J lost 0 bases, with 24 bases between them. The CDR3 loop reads CASSQDLPGTSSRSSGNTIYF. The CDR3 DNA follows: TGCGCCAGCAGCCAAGATCTTCCCGGGACATCGAGTCGGAGCTCTGGAAACACCATATATTTT.